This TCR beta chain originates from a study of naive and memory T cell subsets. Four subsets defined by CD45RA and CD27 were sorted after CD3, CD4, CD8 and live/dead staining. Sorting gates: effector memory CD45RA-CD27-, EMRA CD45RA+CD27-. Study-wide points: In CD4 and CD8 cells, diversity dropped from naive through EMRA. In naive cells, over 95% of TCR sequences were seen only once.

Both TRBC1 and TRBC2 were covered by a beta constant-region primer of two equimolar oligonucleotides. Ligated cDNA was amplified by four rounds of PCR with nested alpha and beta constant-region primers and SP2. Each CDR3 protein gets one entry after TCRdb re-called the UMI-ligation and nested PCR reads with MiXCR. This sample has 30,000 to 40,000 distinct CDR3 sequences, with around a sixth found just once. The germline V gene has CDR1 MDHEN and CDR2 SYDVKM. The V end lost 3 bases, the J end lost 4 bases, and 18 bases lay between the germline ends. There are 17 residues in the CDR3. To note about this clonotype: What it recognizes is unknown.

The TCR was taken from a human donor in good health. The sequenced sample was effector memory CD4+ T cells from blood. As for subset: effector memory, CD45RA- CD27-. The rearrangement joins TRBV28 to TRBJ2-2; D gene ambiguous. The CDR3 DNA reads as TGTGCCAGCAGTTTTTATGTCCTCGGCAGTTCCACCGGGGAGCTGTTTTTT. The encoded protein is CASSFYVLGSSTGELFF.